This T cell receptor (beta chain) was profiled in a study of human T cells and chemical hapten exposure. In the study overall: On approximately 2 cm by approximately 2 cm of upper inner arm skin, sensitization was performed with 2% DPC. Patients were given diphenylcyclopropenone on the scalp weekly across the roughly 25-week study.

Noted time point: patch test 1, 2 weeks after DPC sensitization. Regarding treatment: therapeutic diphenylcyclopropenone sensitization with weekly scalp DPC. There are 14 residues in the CDR3. From germline, CDR1 is MDHEN and CDR2 SYDVKM. Trimming cost V 6 bases and J 6 bases; bases outside gene matches: 10. A few counts support this clonotype. What it recognizes is unknown. Study-level points and caveats: Controls had significantly fewer large CDR3 similarity clusters than were formed by expanded TCRs. TCRs at high frequency, those above 1 in 1000, did not change with DPC sensitization.

TCRdb fed the RACE reads into MiXCR, producing one record per CDR3 protein. The table lists 150,000 or so distinct CDR3 sequences, roughly 15% of them singletons. Specimen: whole blood, collected in connection with sensitization to the hapten diphenylcyclopropenone (DPC). This chain connects TRBV28 to TRBJ1-2; 7 positions agree with TRBD1. The TCR originated in a woman aged 30 to 39 with alopecia areata. Some clones in this sample may be carry-over from other donors' samples. CDR3 protein: CASRTPTGIHGYTF. The DNA of the CDR3 is TGTGCCAGCAGGACCCCGACAGGGATACATGGCTACACCTTC.